A selection of T cell receptor beta chains follows, all from one sample in a study of blood T cell repertoires in COVID-19. Assay used: immunoSEQ multiplex PCR; TCRdb lists only in-frame clones, some missing. The sample has about 22,000 clones, 89% seen once. What was sequenced was peripheral blood. The receptors were gathered from a human donor with active COVID-19. The donor label of this sample is uncertain. CDR3s include the opening cysteine and the closing phenylalanine or tryptophan.

V: TRBV3-1/TRBV3-2; J: TRBJ1-4; CDR3: CASSLGQGGREKLFF
V: TRBV30; J: TRBJ1-4; CDR3: CAWGTGVANEKLFF
V: TRBV5-4; J: TRBJ2-2; CDR3: CASSLGGQGTGELFF
V: TRBV6-5; J: TRBJ2-1; CDR3: CASSLSGTYNEQFF
V: TRBV10-1; J: TRBJ2-3; CDR3: CASSPSRLAGGPDTQYF
V: TRBV5-1; J: TRBJ1-2; CDR3: CASSLAGGGGYTF
V: TRBV6-6; J: TRBJ1-3; CDR3: CASSLQGAGNTIYF
V: TRBV4-2; J: TRBJ2-7; CDR3: CASRGGGHSYEQYF
V: TRBV6-1; J: TRBJ1-5; CDR3: CASSDALWRNQPQHF
V: TRBV5-5; J: TRBJ2-3; CDR3: CASSIIAGGDTDTQYF
V: TRBV29-1; J: TRBJ2-1; CDR3: CSVGAGGPVNEQFF
V: TRBV5-1; J: TRBJ2-1; CDR3: CASSSSGGNYNEQFF
V: TRBV27; J: TRBJ1-6; CDR3: CASSSWPDYYNSPLHF
V: TRBV7-9; J: TRBJ1-6; CDR3: CASSQRTGTGSYNSPLHF
V: TRBV2; J: TRBJ2-2; CDR3: CASSRIGTGNTGELFF
V: TRBV28; J: TRBJ1-5; CDR3: CASSFSNRNNQPQHF
V: TRBV7-6; J: TRBJ2-3; CDR3: CASSYGSSGRLPTDTQYF
V: TRBV7-9; J: TRBJ2-1; CDR3: CARGTSGRNEQFF
V: TRBV11-3; J: TRBJ2-2; CDR3: CASSLGFIADTGELFF
V: TRBV3-1/TRBV3-2; J: TRBJ2-7; CDR3: CASSQDRKAPSTGTYEQYF
V: TRBV6-2/TRBV6-3; J: TRBJ1-2; CDR3: CASSYEEDGTNYGYTF
V: TRBV10-3; J: TRBJ2-5; CDR3: CAISDGGLRQETQYF
V: TRBV10-3; J: TRBJ2-1; CDR3: CAISETEVHNEQFF
V: TRBV6-5; J: TRBJ1-2; CDR3: CASTQTGSNYGYTF
V: TRBV9; J: TRBJ2-2; CDR3: CASSVASGSTGELFF
V: TRBV6-5; J: TRBJ2-7; CDR3: CASRDMAHYEQYF
V: TRBV19; J: TRBJ2-6; CDR3: CASTSGGRSSGANVLTF
V: TRBV7-2; J: TRBJ2-7; CDR3: CASSLGGASSYEQYF
V: TRBV27; J: TRBJ1-1; CDR3: CASSSENTEAFF
V: TRBV6-2/TRBV6-3; J: TRBJ2-3; CDR3: CASSNPPRDTQYF
V: TRBV9; J: TRBJ2-1; CDR3: CASSVGRASGGYNEQFF
V: TRBV18; J: TRBJ1-2; CDR3: CASTLEIGQVSSGGYTF
V: TRBV7-6; J: TRBJ2-1; CDR3: CASSKEAGGLYNEQFF
V: TRBV24-1; J: TRBJ2-3; CDR3: CATSHTDTQYF
V: TRBV19; J: TRBJ2-1; CDR3: CASSIATGVRDEQFF
V: TRBV7-2; J: TRBJ1-6; CDR3: CASSSGQRRSNSPLHF
V: TRBV7-2; J: TRBJ1-4; CDR3: CASSLAGGINEKLFF
V: TRBV18; J: TRBJ1-1; CDR3: CASSQDRVTEAFF
V: TRBV28; J: TRBJ2-5; CDR3: CASSAGTGGVQYF
V: TRBV18; J: TRBJ2-3; CDR3: CASSITGGLTDTQYF
V: TRBV4-1; J: TRBJ2-3; CDR3: CASSQAGLTDTQYF
V: TRBV19; J: TRBJ2-2; CDR3: CASSLTGGATGELFF
V: TRBV9; J: TRBJ2-3; CDR3: CASSVGLAGMADTQYF
V: TRBV30; J: TRBJ2-1; CDR3: CACGRGSGGAYPYNEQFF
V: TRBV7-2; J: TRBJ2-5; CDR3: CASSLERGMKTQYF
V: TRBV6-5; J: TRBJ1-6; CDR3: CASSYSQTLGNSPLHF
V: TRBV4-2; J: TRBJ2-7; CDR3: CASSQTSRSSYEQYF
V: TRBV2; J: TRBJ1-2; CDR3: CASSAFSLSGETFNYGYTF
V: TRBV7-3; J: TRBJ2-3; CDR3: CASSSQLAGTDTQYF
V: TRBV7-3; J: TRBJ2-3; CDR3: CASSLTGLRDTQYF
V: TRBV2; J: TRBJ2-7; CDR3: CASSEPVEQYF
V: TRBV10-3; J: TRBJ2-7; CDR3: CAISAGAGEQYF
V: TRBV19; J: TRBJ2-3; CDR3: CASSSVASESTQYF
V: TRBV5-4; J: TRBJ2-1; CDR3: CASSAEAGGSYNEQFF
V: TRBV28; J: TRBJ1-5; CDR3: CASSPGGGGQPQHF
V: TRBV18; J: TRBJ2-7; CDR3: CASSPLRGEQYF
V: TRBV7-3; J: TRBJ1-2; CDR3: CASSLTPGDEYGYTF